This entry features one T cell receptor beta chain sequence. What it recognizes is unknown. The data were taken from a study of glioma-infiltrating T cells after dendritic cell vaccination. As for the study in general: Dendritic cell vaccination trial patients had either newly diagnosed or recurrent glioblastoma. Broader study findings: Patients with more pretreatment TILs had longer time to progression and survival.

Trimming stripped 0 bases from V and 7 bases from J, with 8 bases between. This CDR3 has 12 amino acids. From germline, CDR1 is GTSNPN and CDR2 SVGIG (reference sequence). Some clones are missing from TCRdb's copy, which holds only in-frame ones; the method was immunoSEQ multiplex PCR. The table has about 90,000 clones, around 85% seen once. This sequence originates from a human donor with glioblastoma. Sequenced here: blood, sampled before dendritic cell vaccination. V gene TRBV30 combines with J gene TRBJ2-3; D unresolved. CDR3 bases: TGTGCCTGGAGTGTGGGCAGTAATACGCAGTATTTT. It translates to CAWSVGSNTQYF.